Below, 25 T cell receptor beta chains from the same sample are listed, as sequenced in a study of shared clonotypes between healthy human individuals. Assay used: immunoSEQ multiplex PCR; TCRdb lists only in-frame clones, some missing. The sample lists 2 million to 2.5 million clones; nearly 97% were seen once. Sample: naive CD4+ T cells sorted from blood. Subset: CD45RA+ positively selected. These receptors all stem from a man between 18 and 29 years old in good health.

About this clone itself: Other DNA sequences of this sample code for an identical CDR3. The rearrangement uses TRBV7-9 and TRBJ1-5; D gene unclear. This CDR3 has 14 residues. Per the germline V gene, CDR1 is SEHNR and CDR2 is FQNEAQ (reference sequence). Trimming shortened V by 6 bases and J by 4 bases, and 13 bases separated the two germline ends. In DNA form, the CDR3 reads TGTGCCAGCAGTCAACAAGGTGGGAATCAGCCCCAGCATTTT. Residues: CASSQQGGNQPQHF.

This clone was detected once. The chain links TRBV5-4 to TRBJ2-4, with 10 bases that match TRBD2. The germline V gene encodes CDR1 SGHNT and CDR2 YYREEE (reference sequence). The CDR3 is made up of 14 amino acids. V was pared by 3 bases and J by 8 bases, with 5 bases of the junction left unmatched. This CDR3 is CASSSSGGGDIQYF. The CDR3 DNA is TGTGCCAGCAGCTCTAGCGGGGGCGGGGACATTCAGTACTTC.

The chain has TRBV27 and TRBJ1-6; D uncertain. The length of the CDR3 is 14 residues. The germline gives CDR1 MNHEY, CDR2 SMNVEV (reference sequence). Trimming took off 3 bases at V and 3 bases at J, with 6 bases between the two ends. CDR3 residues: CASSFSDYNSPLHF. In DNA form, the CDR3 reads TGTGCCAGCAGTTTCTCCGACTATAATTCACCCCTCCACTTT.

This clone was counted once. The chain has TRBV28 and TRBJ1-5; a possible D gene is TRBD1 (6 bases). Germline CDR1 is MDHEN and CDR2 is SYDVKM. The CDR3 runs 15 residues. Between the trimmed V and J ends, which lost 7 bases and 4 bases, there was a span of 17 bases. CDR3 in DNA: TGTGCCAGCAACAAAACACCACAGGGTAATCAGCCCCAGCATTTT. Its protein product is CASNKTPQGNQPQHF.

The CDR3 protein is CASSWDTYSYEQYF. CDR3 in DNA: TGTGCCAGCAGCTGGGACACCTACTCCTACGAGCAGTACTTC. The chain recombines TRBV7-8 with TRBJ2-7, with a possible D match to TRBD1 (6 bases). Germline V gene lookup returns CDR1 SGHVS and CDR2 FQNEAQ. This CDR3 spans 14 amino acids. V was cut by 4 bases and J by 0 bases, with 10 bases left in between.

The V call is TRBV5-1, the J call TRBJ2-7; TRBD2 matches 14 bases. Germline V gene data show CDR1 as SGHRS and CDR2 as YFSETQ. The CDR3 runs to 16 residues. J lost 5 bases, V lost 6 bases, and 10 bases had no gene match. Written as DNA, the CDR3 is TGCGCCAGCACCAAGCAGACTAGCGGGGGGGCCAACGAGCAGTACTTC. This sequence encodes CASTKQTSGGANEQYF.

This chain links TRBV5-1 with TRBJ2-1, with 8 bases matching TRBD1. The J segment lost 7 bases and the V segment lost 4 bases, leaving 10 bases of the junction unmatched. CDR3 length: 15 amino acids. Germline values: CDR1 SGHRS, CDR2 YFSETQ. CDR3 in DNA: TGCGCCAGCAGCATTCAGGGGGCGATTATGAATGAGCAGTTCTTC. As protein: CASSIQGAIMNEQFF.

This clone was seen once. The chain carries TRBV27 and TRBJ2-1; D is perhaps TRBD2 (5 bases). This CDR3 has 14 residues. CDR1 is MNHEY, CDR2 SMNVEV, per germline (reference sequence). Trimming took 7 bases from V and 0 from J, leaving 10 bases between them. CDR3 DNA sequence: TGTGCCAGCACTCGCCGGGGCTCCTACAATGAGCAGTTCTTC. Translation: CASTRRGSYNEQFF.

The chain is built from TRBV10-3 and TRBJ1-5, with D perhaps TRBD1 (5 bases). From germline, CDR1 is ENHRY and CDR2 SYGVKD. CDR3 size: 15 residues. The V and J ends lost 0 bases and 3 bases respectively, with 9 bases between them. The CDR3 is CAISESPGTNQPQHF. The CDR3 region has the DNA TGTGCCATCAGTGAGTCGCCAGGGACCAATCAGCCCCAGCATTTT.

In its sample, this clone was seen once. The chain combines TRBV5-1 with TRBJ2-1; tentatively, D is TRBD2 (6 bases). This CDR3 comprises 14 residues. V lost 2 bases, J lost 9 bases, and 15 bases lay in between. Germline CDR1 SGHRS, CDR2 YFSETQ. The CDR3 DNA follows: TGCGCCAGCAGCTTAGACGGACTATGGGTTGAGCAGTTCTTC. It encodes CASSLDGLWVEQFF.

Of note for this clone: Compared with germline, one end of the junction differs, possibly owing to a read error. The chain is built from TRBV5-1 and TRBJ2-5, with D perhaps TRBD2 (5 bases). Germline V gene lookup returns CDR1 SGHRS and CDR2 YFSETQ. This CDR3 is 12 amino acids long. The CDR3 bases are TGCGCCAGCAGCTGGGATGGGGAGACCCAGAACTTC. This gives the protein CASSWDGETQNF.

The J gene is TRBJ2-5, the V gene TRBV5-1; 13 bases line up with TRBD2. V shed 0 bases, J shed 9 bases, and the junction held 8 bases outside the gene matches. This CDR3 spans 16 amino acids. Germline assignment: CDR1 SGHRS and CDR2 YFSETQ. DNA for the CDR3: TGCGCCAGCAGCTTGGGGGGACTAGCGGGAAGGGGAGCCCAGTACTTC. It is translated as CASSLGGLAGRGAQYF.

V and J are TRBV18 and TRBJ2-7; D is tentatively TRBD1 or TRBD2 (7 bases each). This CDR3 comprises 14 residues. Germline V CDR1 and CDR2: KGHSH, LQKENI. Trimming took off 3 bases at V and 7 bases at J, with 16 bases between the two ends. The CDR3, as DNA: TGTGCCAGCTCACCGATAACAGGGGAGGGGGAGCAGTACTTC. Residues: CASSPITGEGEQYF.

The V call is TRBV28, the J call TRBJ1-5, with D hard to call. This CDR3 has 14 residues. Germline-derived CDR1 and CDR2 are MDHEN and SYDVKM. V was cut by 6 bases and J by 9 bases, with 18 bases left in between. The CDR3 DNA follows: TGTGCCAGCAGACATAGCGGGGAAAAAGGGCCCCAGCATTTT. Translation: CASRHSGEKGPQHF.

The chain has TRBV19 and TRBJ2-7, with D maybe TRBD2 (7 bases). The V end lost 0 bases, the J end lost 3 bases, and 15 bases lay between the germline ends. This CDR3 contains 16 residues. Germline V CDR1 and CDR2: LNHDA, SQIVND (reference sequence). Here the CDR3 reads CASSIEGGRLRYEQYF. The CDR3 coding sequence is TGTGCCAGTAGTATAGAGGGGGGGCGACTACGCTACGAGCAGTACTTC. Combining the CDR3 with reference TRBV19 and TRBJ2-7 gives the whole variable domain DGGITQSPKYLFRKEGQNVTLSCEQNLNHDAMYWYRQDPGQGLRLIYYSQIVNDFQKGDIAEGYSVSREKKESFPLTVTSAQKNPTAFYLCASSIEGGRLRYEQYFGPGTRLTVT.

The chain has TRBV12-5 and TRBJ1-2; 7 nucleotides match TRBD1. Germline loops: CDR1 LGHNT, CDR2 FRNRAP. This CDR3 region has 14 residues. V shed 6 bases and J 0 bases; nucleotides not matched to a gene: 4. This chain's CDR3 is CASGWDRTNYGYTF. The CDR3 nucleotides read TGTGCTAGTGGGTGGGACAGAACTAACTATGGCTACACCTTC.

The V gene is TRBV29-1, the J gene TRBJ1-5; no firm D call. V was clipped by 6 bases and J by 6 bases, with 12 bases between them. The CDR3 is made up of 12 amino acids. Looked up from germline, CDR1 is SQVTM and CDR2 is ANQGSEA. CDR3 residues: CSVGFVGQPQHF. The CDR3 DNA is TGCAGCGTAGGTTTCGTCGGTCAGCCCCAGCATTTT.

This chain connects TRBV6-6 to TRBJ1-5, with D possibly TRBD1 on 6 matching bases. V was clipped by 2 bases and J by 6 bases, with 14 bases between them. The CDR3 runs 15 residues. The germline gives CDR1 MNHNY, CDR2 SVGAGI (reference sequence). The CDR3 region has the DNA TGTGCCAGCAGTTACCAGGGGCAAGGGGGTCAGCCCCAGCATTTT. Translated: CASSYQGQGGQPQHF.

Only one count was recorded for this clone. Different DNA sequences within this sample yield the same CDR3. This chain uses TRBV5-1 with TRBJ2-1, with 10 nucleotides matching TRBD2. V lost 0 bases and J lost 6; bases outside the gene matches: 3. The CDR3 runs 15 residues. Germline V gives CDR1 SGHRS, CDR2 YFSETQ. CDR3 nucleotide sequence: TGCGCCAGCAGCTTGGGGTTAGCGGGAGGCAATGAGCAGTTCTTC. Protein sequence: CASSLGLAGGNEQFF.

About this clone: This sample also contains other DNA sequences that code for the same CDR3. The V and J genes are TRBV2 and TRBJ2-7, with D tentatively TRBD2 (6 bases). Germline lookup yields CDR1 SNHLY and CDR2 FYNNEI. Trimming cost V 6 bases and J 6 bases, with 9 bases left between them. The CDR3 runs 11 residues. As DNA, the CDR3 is TGTGCCAGCAGAGGAGGGCTCGAGCAGTACTTC. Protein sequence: CASRGGLEQYF.

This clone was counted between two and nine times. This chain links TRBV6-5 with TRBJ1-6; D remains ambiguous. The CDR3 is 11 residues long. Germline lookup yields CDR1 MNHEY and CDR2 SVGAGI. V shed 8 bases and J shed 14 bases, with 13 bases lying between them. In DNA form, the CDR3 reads TGTGCCAGCGGAGACCCCTTGTCCCTCCACTTT. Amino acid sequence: CASGDPLSLHF.

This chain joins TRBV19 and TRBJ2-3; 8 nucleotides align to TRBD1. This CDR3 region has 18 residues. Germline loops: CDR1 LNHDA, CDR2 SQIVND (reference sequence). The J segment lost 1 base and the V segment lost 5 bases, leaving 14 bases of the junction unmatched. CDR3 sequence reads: CASSHPTRTGYGTDTQYF. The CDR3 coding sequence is TGTGCCAGTAGTCACCCCACCCGGACAGGGTATGGCACAGATACGCAGTATTTT.

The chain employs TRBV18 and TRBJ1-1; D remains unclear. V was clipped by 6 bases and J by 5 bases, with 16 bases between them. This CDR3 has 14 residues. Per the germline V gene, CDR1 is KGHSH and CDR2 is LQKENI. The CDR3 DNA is TGTGCCAGCTCGCTAGACCGGGAAGGTACTGAAGCTTTCTTT. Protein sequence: CASSLDREGTEAFF.

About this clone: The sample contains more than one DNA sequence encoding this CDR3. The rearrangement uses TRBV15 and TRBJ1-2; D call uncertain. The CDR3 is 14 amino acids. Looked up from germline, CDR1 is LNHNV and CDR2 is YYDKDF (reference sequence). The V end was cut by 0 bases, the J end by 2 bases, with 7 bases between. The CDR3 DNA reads TGTGCCACCAGCAGAGATGGAGGAAACTATGGCTACACCTTC. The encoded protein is CATSRDGGNYGYTF.

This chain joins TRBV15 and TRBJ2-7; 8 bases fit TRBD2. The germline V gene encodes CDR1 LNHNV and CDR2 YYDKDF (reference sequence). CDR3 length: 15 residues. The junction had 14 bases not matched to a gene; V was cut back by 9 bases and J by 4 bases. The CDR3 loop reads CATSGALLGVYEQYF. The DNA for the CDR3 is TGTGCCACTAGCGGGGCTCTCCTTGGGGTATACGAGCAGTACTTC.